These 6 T cell receptor beta chains originate from one sample sequenced in a study of CD8+CD57+ T cells in acquired aplastic anemia. Profiling of TCR beta VDJ combinations and CDR3 sequences used genomic DNA as template. TCRdb ran MiXCR on the reads and lists one entry per CDR3 protein. The table includes some 190,000 distinct CDR3 sequences, around 50% detected once. Material: sorted CD4+, CD8+, or CD8+CD57+ T cells (not recorded which) from PBMCs. The receptor set was obtained from a human donor in good health, serving as a control.

A few counts support this clonotype. The V call is TRBV7-3, the J call TRBJ2-5; 11 nucleotides line up with TRBD1. The V segment lost 6 bases and the J segment 5 bases; nucleotides outside the gene matches: 5. The CDR3 has 14 amino acids. Germline CDR1 and CDR2: SGHTA and FQGTGA. This CDR3 is CASSRTGGSETQYF. The CDR3 DNA reads as TGTGCCAGCAGTAGGACAGGGGGCTCGGAGACCCAGTACTTC.

This clonotype turned up a few times. The chain employs TRBV2 and TRBJ2-5; 8 positions agree with TRBD2. In germline, CDR1 is SNHLY, CDR2 FYNNEI. The CDR3 runs 15 residues. J was trimmed by 5 bases and V by 7 bases; bases with no gene match: 12. CDR3 region: CASMKGLEGSETQYF. The CDR3 coding sequence is TGTGCCAGCATGAAGGGACTAGAAGGCAGCGAGACCCAGTACTTC.

J is TRBJ1-6 and V is TRBV10-3; unclear D gene. The CDR3 runs 16 residues. V dropped 0 bases and J dropped 13 bases, with 19 bases sitting between them. CDR1 and CDR2 (germline): ENHRY, SYGVKD. CDR3 protein: CAISESGPGSNQPLHF. CDR3 in DNA: TGTGCCATCAGTGAGTCAGGACCGGGGAGCAATCAGCCCCTCCACTTT.

This chain joins TRBV6-2 or TRBV6-3 and TRBJ1-5; TRBD1 agrees at 10 bases. The CDR3 is made up of 15 amino acids. V dropped 6 bases and J dropped 5; count of bases not matched to a gene: 7. Germline CDR1 MNHEY, CDR2 SVGEGT. The CDR3: CASSPADRGDQPQHF. CDR3 DNA: TGTGCCAGCAGCCCGGCGGACAGGGGGGATCAGCCCCAGCATTTT.

This clonotype was recorded once. This sequence joins TRBV20-1 and TRBJ2-3; D is unclear. CDR1 is DFQATT, CDR2 SNEGSKA, per germline (reference sequence). V was pared by 6 bases and J by 2 bases, with 15 bases between. The CDR3 has 14 amino acids. In DNA form, the CDR3 reads TGCAGTGCAACTGCAGGAAAAGTCACAGATACGCAGTATTTT. It is translated as CSATAGKVTDTQYF.

The V gene is TRBV2, the J gene TRBJ2-7, with 12 bases matching TRBD1. With 11 bases clipped from V and 7 bases from J, the junction kept 9 bases outside the gene matches. The CDR3 spans 13 residues. Germline V gives CDR1 SNHLY, CDR2 FYNNEI. The CDR3 DNA reads as TGTGCCGGAAGGGACAGGGGGCAGGGTGAGCAGTACTTC. It yields the protein CAGRDRGQGEQYF.